The present T cell receptor (beta chain) was sequenced within a study of CD8 T cells in ankylosing spondylitis. Libraries for TCR beta were made by quantitative 5'-RACE with molecular barcodes. TCRdb re-analysed the 5' RACE reads in MiXCR, keeping a single row per CDR3 protein. The repertoire consists of approximately 520,000 distinct CDR3 sequences, with approximately 5.3% occurring once and the leading ten covering roughly 3.5%. On this clonotype: Its antigen is as yet unknown.

Study results and caveats: Disease-linked clones reportedly showed significant enrichment in matched ankylosing spondylitis synovial fluid. In reactive arthritis synovial fluid and blood, some motif variants had been reported before. Among TCR beta sequences, a motif of under ten highly homologous variants appeared characteristic of ankylosing spondylitis blood. Relatively scarce in peripheral blood, disease-linked clones were CD8+.

The source of this sequence is a male donor with ankylosing spondylitis. The source material was blood, either unsorted or a sorted T cell fraction (not recorded which).

The CDR3 reads CASSNPGQGREQYF. In nucleotides, the CDR3 is TGCGCCAGCAGCAATCCGGGACAGGGGCGGGAGCAGTACTTC. V and J are TRBV4-1 and TRBJ2-7; TRBD1 matches at 10 bases. There are 14 residues in the CDR3. Looked up from germline, CDR1 is MGHRA and CDR2 is YSYEKL. V lost 5 bases to trimming and J lost 7 bases; unmatched junction nucleotides: 8.